This entry is about one T cell receptor (beta chain). This clone has more than one count but fewer than ten. It has no known antigen specificity. No quality values exist for individual bases; no much larger clone is one base distant. Each PCR received spiked-in synthetic TCR analog templates so that absolute template abundance could be estimated from read counts. The immunoSEQ assay was used to amplify TCRbeta CDR3 regions from genomic DNA with bias-controlled V and J gene primers. Rearranged TCRbeta segments were sequenced at approximately 20X coverage. Per the source publication's procedure: Sequencing errors were corrected by clustering, and CDR3s were annotated against IMGT so that V, D and J genes could be assigned. Downstream analyses used only productive TCRbeta rearrangements and left out out-of-frame or stop-codon sequences. Clonality was computed as one minus Shannon entropy normalized by the log of the number of unique productive sequences. Fisher's exact test with Benjamini-Hochberg correction, using a cutoff of adjusted p below 0.01, was how clones that differed between time points or between blood and tumor were identified. This immuneACCESS table, as held by TCRdb, lists in-frame sequences with V and J called but not all clones. Of the missing ones, under half trace to an unresolved V gene in checked studies; the others have no known cause. V, J and clone size are those of that table, while D and trimming were read from the DNA. The sample profile shows over 70,000 clones; approximately 82% of them were found once. Together, the top ten hold under 10% of the sample.

This record comes from a study of PD-L1 blockade in urothelial cancer (TCRdb year 2017). Notes on the research overall: All patients started therapy around 2014 and received atezolizumab 1,200 mg intravenously every 3 weeks. Durable clinical benefit was defined as a progression-free survival longer than 6 months, and TCR features were additionally tested against progression-free survival and overall survival. Patients had an ECOG performance status of 0 or 1 and had received between 0 and 3 prior chemotherapy regimens. Pretreatment tumor samples, along with matched peripheral blood collected serially before and after atezolizumab treatment, underwent TCR sequencing. Blood samples were analyzed at 3 weeks after treatment start (second dose) and at 6 weeks after treatment start. Approximately 29 patients had pretreatment blood TCR-seq, about 24 had at least one posttreatment blood collection, and about 24 had tumor TCR-seq. Blood samples gave a median of roughly 150,000 T cells and tens of thousands of unique TCRs, with a median clonality of approximately 0.078. About 85% of the 29 patients were males with bladder-origin urothelial cancer, and about 65% of the roughly 30 reported a prior smoking history. Durable clinical benefit was achieved by nine patients and was not achieved by 20 patients. Whole exome sequencing and RNA sequencing of pretreatment tumors were performed alongside TCR sequencing in the same patients. The study was an exploratory multi-omic analysis of somatic, immune and clinical correlates of response to PD-L1 blockade with atezolizumab in urothelial cancer. Results the study describes overall, beyond this receptor: Among patients with durable benefit, tumor-associated TCR clones showed greater expansion in peripheral blood 3 weeks after treatment started (n of about 21, p = 0.022). Improved progression-free and overall survival was found to be associated with pretreatment peripheral blood TCR clonality below the median. Small sample size (n ≈ 30) and many exploratory analyses mean the results are intended to be hypothesis-generating.

Per the publication, the time point label means: peripheral blood 6 weeks after treatment start. A total of under 35 patients with locally advanced or metastatic urothelial carcinoma, treated at Memorial Sloan Kettering on a trial protocol, made up the cohort. Peripheral blood mononuclear cells were collected pretreatment and during treatment, at between 1 and 8 total time points per patient. The Qiagen DNeasy Blood extraction kit was used to purify genomic DNA from total PBMCs and from tumor samples. PBMCs were collected pretreatment and during treatment, and were isolated and stored as previously described. Reading from cysteine to phenylalanine, the CDR3 counts 15 amino acids. Just CDR3 DNA is preserved here, 45 bases in frame from base 1.

The V and J segments used are TRBV21-1 and TRBJ1-6. TRBV21-1 is flagged as a pseudogene. Sample: PBMCs, taken around atezolizumab (anti-PD-L1) treatment. The receptor's source is a man in his 70s with urothelial cancer. The nucleotides read TGTGCCAGCAGCAAAGAAGGAGTAAATAATTCACCCCTCCACTTT. The resulting protein is CASSKEGVNNSPLHF.